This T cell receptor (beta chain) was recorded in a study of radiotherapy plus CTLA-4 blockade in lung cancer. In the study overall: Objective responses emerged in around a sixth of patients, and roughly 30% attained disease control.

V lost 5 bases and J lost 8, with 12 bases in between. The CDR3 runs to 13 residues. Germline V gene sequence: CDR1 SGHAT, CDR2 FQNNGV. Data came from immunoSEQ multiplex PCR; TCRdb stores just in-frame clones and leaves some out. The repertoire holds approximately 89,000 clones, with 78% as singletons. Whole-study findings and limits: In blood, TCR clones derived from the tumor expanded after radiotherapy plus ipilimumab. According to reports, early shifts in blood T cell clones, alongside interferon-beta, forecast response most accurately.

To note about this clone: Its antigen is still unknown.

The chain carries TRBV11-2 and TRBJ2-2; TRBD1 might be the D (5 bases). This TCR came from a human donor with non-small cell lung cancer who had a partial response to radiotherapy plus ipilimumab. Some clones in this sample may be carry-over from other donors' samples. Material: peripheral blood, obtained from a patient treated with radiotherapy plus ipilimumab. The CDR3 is CASSQGHSGELFF. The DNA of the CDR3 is TGTGCCAGCAGCCAGGGCCATAGTGGGGAGCTGTTTTTT.